The source of this T cell receptor beta chain is a study of blood T cells in healthy people across ages. Researchers collected roughly 9.8 milliliters of peripheral blood from every single donor. Each sample yielded at least 5 micrograms of PBMC total RNA. V dropped 0 bases and J dropped 4 bases, with 15 bases sitting between them. The CDR3 runs to 16 residues. In germline, CDR1 is MNHEY, CDR2 SVGAGI. A J-beta primer mix and a sample-barcoded 5' primer were used in a second PCR of roughly 6 to 12 cycles. TCRdb analysed the 5' RACE reads with MiXCR anew, one entry per CDR3 protein. This sample has approximately 600,000 distinct CDR3 sequences, with about 53% found just once.

Sequenced material: blood. V is TRBV6-5 and J is TRBJ1-1; D is ambiguous. This TCR came from a man between 60 and 75 years old in good health. As DNA, the CDR3 is TGTGCCAGCAGTTACTCGATCAATGGTGGAACCACTGAAGCTTTCTTT. This translates into CASSYSINGGTTEAFF.